This TCR beta chain was sequenced in a study of CD8+ T cells in alopecia areata. The study, taken as a whole, reports: An increase in clonality over normal scalp was evident in lesional scalp, especially alopecia totalis/universalis. Scalp sample data also include resident alphabeta T cells from normal skin.

The CDR3 covers 14 residues. The V gene's germline CDR1 is SQVTM and CDR2 ANQGSEA. Trimming removed 5 bases from V and 9 bases from J; junction bases left unmatched: 11. Treatment noted: oral pan-JAK inhibitor, 5-10 mg twice daily. Researchers took lesional scalp punch biopsies and peripheral blood from people who were alopecia areata patients. cDNA reverse transcribed from extracted RNA served as the sequencing template. Profiled with immunoSEQ multiplex PCR; TCRdb holds only in-frame clones, not every one. The repertoire includes about 76,000 clones, around 67% of them detected once, and roughly a quarter sits in the top ten. About this clone itself: What it binds is unknown.

Source: CD8+ T cells sorted from blood, taken at week 24, from a patient treated with tofacitinib. This chain uses TRBV29-1 with TRBJ2-1; TRBD1 matches 9 bases. The receptor was isolated from a human donor with alopecia areata. The CDR3 loop is CSVSDDRGYREQFF. For the CDR3, the DNA is TGCAGCGTTTCGGACGACAGGGGGTATCGTGAGCAGTTCTTC.